The TCR beta chain described here comes from a study of T cell responses to AZD1222 COVID-19 vaccine. Study-level points and caveats: Just a handful of people given AZD1222 tested seropositive at baseline. Most donors were white British, females outnumbered males, and clonal diversity was possibly underestimated.

V dropped 2 bases and J dropped 1 base, with 6 bases sitting between them. The CDR3 is 14 amino acids. Per germline, CDR1 PRHDT and CDR2 FYEKMQ (reference sequence). Measured with immunoSEQ multiplex PCR; TCRdb has only the in-frame clones, and not every one. The sample includes 90,000 to 140,000 clones, 88% of them seen just once. With respect to this clone: Antigen specificity is unknown.

The rearrangement joins TRBV13 to TRBJ2-1; possible D gene TRBD1, 5 bases. The starting material was peripheral blood, obtained on day 0 of AZD1222 vaccination. The clonotype originates from an adult in good health. The CDR3 region has the DNA TGTGCCAGCAGCTTACAGGGTTCCTACAATGAGCAGTTCTTC. Its translation: CASSLQGSYNEQFF.